This note documents a single T cell receptor (beta chain) sequence. These data come from a study of blood T cells in healthy people across ages. Combining a sample-barcoded 5' primer with a J-beta primer mix, a second PCR ran for roughly 6 to 11 cycles. TCRdb fed the 5' RACE reads into MiXCR, producing one record per CDR3 protein. The profile shows around 800,000 distinct CDR3 sequences, around two thirds of them singletons. The CDR3 has 15 amino acids. The germline V gene encodes CDR1 SGHTA and CDR2 FQGNSA. Sequenced input: blood. This TCR derives from a man aged 30-40 years in good health. V gene TRBV7-2 combines with J gene TRBJ2-4, with 13 bases fitting TRBD2. The DNA end is more similar to TRBJ2-7, so the J call may be wrong. CDR3 bases: TGTGCCAGCAGCTACGGACTAGCGGGGGCCTACGAGCAGTACTTC. This codes for CASSYGLAGAYEQYF.